A single sample is the source of the 8 T cell receptor beta chains below, sequenced in a study of Graves' ophthalmopathy and Graves' hyperthyroidism (dated by TCRdb to the late 2010s). TCRdb lists the instrument as Illumina HiSeq 2000. TCR beta CDR3 regions were amplified from RNA transcripts for repertoire sequencing. A first-round RT-PCR used HTBI primers with the Qiagen OneStep RT-PCR kit, followed by a second-round multiplex PCR, size selection and purification. Using fastp at Q25 and MiXCR, TCRdb reprocessed the public reads and kept productive beta chains. Records with the same CDR3 protein are collapsed into one entry carrying the most frequent genes and DNA. The sample table contains approximately 210,000 distinct CDR3 sequences; only one count was recorded for under 30% of them. The top ten clonotypes cover 9.1% of the sample. Sequencing used peripheral blood. Receptors originate from a man between 50 and 59 years old with Graves' ophthalmopathy. Donor details come from another sample of the same person, matched by shared clones.

This clonotype appeared once. The genes are TRBV5-1 and TRBJ2-7, with 10 bases aligning to TRBD2. Germline assignment: CDR1 SGHRS and CDR2 YFSETQ. V gave up 0 bases and J gave up 9 bases; unmatched junction bases: 9. There are 15 residues in the CDR3. The CDR3 sequence is CASSLGWTSGVAQYF. The CDR3 DNA sequence: TGCGCCAGCAGCTTGGGATGGACTAGCGGAGTAGCGCAGTACTTC.

This rearrangement joins TRBV6-2 or TRBV6-3 to TRBJ2-7; 8 bases are shared with TRBD2. In germline, CDR1 is MNHEY, CDR2 SVGEGT. Trimming cost V 0 bases and J 6 bases; bases outside gene matches: 7. There are 15 residues in the CDR3. CDR3 residues: CASSYSGAGALEQYF. DNA for the CDR3: TGTGCCAGCAGTTACTCAGGAGCGGGAGCACTCGAGCAGTACTTC.

This clonotype was detected ten times or more. The V gene is TRBV27, the J gene TRBJ1-1; D ambiguous. The CDR3 loop spans 15 amino acids. V shed 3 bases and J shed 2 bases, with 13 bases lying between them. In germline, CDR1 is MNHEY, CDR2 SMNVEV (reference sequence). The DNA for the CDR3 is TGTGCCAGCAGTTTCGGTAGCGCAGGTAACACTGAAGCTTTCTTT. Amino acid sequence: CASSFGSAGNTEAFF.

The table lists this clonotype with many counts. V gene TRBV27 combines with J gene TRBJ2-7; D might be TRBD2 (6 bases). Looked up from germline, CDR1 is MNHEY and CDR2 is SMNVEV (reference sequence). This CDR3 comprises 13 residues. Trimming took 6 bases from V and 3 from J, leaving 12 bases between them. CDR3 nucleotides: TGTGCCAGCAGCCCCGGGGGATTCTACGAGCAGTACTTC. Translation gives CASSPGGFYEQYF.

This chain uses TRBV28 with TRBJ2-5; 7 bases line up with TRBD2. The CDR3 runs 13 residues. The V and J ends lost 6 bases and 3 bases, in that order; junction bases with no gene match: 4. Germline V gives CDR1 MDHEN, CDR2 SYDVKM. CDR3 region: CASRRAGKETQYF. CDR3 coding DNA: TGTGCCAGCAGACGAGCGGGAAAAGAGACCCAGTACTTC.

The V call is TRBV12-3 or TRBV12-4, the J call TRBJ2-7; 7 bases match TRBD1. Losses at the gene ends were 6 bases for V and 5 bases for J; bases not matched to a gene: 7. This CDR3 is built from 13 residues. CDR3 DNA sequence: TGTGCCAGCAGGTACAGGGGTTTGCACGAGCAGTACTTC. Residues: CASRYRGLHEQYF.

V and J are TRBV12-3 or TRBV12-4 and TRBJ2-4; D might be TRBD1 (5 bases). The CDR3 length is 13 residues. The V end was cut by 6 bases, the J end by 7 bases, with 13 bases between. The CDR3 DNA is TGTGCCAGCAGCTCCAACCCAGGGAACATTCAGTACTTC. Encoded protein: CASSSNPGNIQYF.

This clonotype appeared many times. This chain connects TRBV12-3 or TRBV12-4 to TRBJ2-7; D ambiguous. The CDR3 length is 14 residues. Trimming took off 5 bases at V and 1 base at J, with 12 bases between the two ends. In DNA form, the CDR3 reads TGTGCCAGCAGTCCACTCCTGTTGTCCTACGAGCAGTACTTC. Its protein product is CASSPLLLSYEQYF.